This T cell receptor beta chain comes out of a study of CD8+ T cells in alopecia areata. Extracted RNA was reverse transcribed into cDNA, the sequencing template. Sequenced by immunoSEQ multiplex PCR; TCRdb stores in-frame clones only, minus some. The sample has roughly 220,000 clones; 35% to 40% are singletons. This clone came up a few times. Sample treatment: oral pan-JAK inhibitor, 5-10 mg twice daily. J gave up 5 bases and V 4 bases, and 2 bases lay outside the gene matches. Germline V CDR1 and CDR2: ENHRY, SYGVKD. The CDR3 totals 13 residues. This clonotype originated in a human donor with alopecia areata. The chain carries TRBV10-3 and TRBJ1-5; 7 bases fit TRBD1. The sequences come from CD4+ T cells sorted from blood, collected at approximately week 30, from a patient treated with tofacitinib. The CDR3 region has the DNA TGTGCCATCAGTGTTCAGGGGGATCAGCCCCAGCATTTT. It encodes CAISVQGDQPQHF.